This TCR beta chain was captured in a study of blood T cell repertoires in COVID-19. About the study: The United States, Italy and Spain were the sources of the acute and convalescent COVID-19 samples.

CDR1 and CDR2 (germline): SGHAT, FQNNGV. The V and J ends lost 0 bases and 0 bases respectively, with 12 bases between them. The CDR3 consists of 16 residues. Method: immunoSEQ multiplex PCR; TCRdb's copy keeps in-frame clones and lacks some. The table includes fewer than 65,000 clones, around 90% detected once. Sample: peripheral blood. The chain is built from TRBV11-2 and TRBJ2-7; D possibly corresponds to TRBD1 (5 bases). This TCR was recovered from a woman in her fifties or sixties with active or convalescent COVID-19. The DNA of the CDR3 is TGTGCCAGCAGCTTAGAGACAGTAGCTCTCTCCTACGAGCAGTACTTC. Translated, it gives CASSLETVALSYEQYF.